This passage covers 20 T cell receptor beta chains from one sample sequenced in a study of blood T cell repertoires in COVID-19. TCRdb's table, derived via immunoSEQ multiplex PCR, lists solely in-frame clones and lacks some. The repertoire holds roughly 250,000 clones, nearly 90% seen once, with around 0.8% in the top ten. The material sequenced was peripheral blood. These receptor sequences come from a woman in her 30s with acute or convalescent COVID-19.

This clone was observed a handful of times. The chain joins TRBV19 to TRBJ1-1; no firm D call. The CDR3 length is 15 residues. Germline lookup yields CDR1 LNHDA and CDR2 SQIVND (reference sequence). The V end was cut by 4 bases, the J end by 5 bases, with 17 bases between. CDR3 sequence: CASSTSGNGRTEAFF. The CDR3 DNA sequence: TGTGCCAGTAGTACGTCCGGTAACGGGAGGACTGAAGCTTTCTTT. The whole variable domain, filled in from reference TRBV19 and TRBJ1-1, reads DGGITQSPKYLFRKEGQNVTLSCEQNLNHDAMYWYRQDPGQGLRLIYYSQIVNDFQKGDIAEGYSVSREKKESFPLTVTSAQKNPTAFYLCASSTSGNGRTEAFFGQGTRLTVV.

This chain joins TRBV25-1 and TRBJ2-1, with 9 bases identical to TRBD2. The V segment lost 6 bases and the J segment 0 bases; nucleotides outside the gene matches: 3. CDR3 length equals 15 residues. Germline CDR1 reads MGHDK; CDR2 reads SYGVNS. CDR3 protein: CASSSSGDSYNEQFF. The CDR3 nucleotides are TGTGCCAGCAGCTCTAGCGGGGACTCCTACAATGAGCAGTTCTTC.

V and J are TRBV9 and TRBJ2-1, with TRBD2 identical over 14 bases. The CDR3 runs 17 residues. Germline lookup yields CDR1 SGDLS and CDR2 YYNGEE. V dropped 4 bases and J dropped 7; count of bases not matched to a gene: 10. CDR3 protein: CASSSRLAGGMKNEQFF. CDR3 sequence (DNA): TGTGCCAGCAGCTCTAGACTAGCGGGAGGGATGAAAAATGAGCAGTTCTTC.

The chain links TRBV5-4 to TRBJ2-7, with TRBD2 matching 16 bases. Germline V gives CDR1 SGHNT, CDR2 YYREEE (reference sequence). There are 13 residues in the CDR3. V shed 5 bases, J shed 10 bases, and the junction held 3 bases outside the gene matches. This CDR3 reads CASSGTSGRGQYF. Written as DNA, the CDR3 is TGTGCCAGCAGTGGGACTAGCGGGAGGGGACAGTACTTC.

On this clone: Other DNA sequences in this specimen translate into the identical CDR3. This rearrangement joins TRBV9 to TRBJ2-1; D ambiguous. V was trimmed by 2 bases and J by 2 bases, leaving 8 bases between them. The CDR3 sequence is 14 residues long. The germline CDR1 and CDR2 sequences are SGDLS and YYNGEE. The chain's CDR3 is CASSVSGTYNEQFF. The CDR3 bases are TGTGCCAGCAGCGTTTCTGGCACCTACAATGAGCAGTTCTTC.

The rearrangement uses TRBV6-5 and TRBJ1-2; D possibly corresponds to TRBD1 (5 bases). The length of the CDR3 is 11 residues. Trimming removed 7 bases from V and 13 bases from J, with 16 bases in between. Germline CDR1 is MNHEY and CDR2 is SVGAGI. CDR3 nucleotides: TGTGCCAGCACGGGGGGAAATGTTTTCACCTTC. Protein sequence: CASTGGNVFTF.

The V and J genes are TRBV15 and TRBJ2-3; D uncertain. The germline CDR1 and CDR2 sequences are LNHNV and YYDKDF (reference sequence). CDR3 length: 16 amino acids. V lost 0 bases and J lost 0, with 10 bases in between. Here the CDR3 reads CATSRDSGWSTDTQYF. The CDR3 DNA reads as TGTGCCACCAGCAGAGATTCCGGGTGGAGCACAGATACGCAGTATTTT.

In nucleotides, the CDR3 is TGTGCCAGCAAAGGAGGCTACAATGAGCAGTTCTTC. Amino acid sequence: CASKGGYNEQFF. The V gene is TRBV2, the J gene TRBJ2-1; a possible D gene is TRBD2 (5 bases). Germline V gene lookup returns CDR1 SNHLY and CDR2 FYNNEI. The CDR3 is 12 amino acids. Trimming took off 7 bases at V and 3 bases at J, with 7 bases between the two ends.

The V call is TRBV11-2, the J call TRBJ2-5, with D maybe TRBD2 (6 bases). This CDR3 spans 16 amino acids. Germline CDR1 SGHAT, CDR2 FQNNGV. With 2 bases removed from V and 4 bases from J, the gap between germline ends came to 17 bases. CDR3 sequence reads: CASSLPTRTLRETQYF. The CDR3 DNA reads TGTGCCAGCAGCTTACCGACTAGGACGCTTCGAGAGACCCAGTACTTC.

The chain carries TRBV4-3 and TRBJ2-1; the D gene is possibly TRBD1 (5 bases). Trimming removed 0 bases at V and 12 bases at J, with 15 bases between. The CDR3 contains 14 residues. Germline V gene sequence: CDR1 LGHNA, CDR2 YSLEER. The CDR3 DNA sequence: TGCGCCAGCAGCCAAGAAGGGGTCCTCGACCGGCAGTTCTTC. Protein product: CASSQEGVLDRQFF.

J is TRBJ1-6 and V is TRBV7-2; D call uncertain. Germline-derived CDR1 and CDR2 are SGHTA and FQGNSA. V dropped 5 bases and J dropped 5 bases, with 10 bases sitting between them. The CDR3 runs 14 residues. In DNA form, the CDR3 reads TGTGCCAGCAGCCTCAGGTCCCATAATTCACCCCTCCACTTT. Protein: CASSLRSHNSPLHF.

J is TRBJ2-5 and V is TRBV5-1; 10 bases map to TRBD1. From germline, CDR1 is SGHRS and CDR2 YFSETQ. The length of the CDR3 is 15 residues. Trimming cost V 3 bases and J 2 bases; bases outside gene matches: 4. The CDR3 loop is CASSSRDRGQETQYF. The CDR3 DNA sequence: TGCGCCAGCAGCTCCCGGGACAGGGGACAAGAGACCCAGTACTTC.

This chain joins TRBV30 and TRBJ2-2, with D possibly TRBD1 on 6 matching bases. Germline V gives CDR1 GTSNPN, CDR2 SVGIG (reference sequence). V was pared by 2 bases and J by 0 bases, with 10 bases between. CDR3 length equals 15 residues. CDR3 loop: CAWSQGTTNTGELFF. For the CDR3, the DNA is TGTGCCTGGAGTCAGGGGACAACGAACACCGGGGAGCTGTTTTTT.

CDR3 amino acids: CASSLGRLSVAGTDTQYF. Here the CDR3 DNA reads TGTGCCAGCAGCTTGGGCCGGCTGTCGGTAGCGGGCACAGATACGCAGTATTTT. V usage is TRBV5-4 and J usage is TRBJ2-3, with D maybe TRBD2 (6 bases). Per germline, CDR1 SGHNT and CDR2 YYREEE (reference sequence). This CDR3 region has 18 residues. Trimming took off 0 bases at V and 1 base at J, with 18 bases between the two ends.

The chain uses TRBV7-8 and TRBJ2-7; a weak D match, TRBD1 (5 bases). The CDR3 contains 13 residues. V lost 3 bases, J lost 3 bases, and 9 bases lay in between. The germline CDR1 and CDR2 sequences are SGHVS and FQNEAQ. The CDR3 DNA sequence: TGTGCCAGCAGCTTGACAGACAACTACGAGCAGTACTTC. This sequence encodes CASSLTDNYEQYF.

The CDR3 region is CASSYSMSVEPQHF. The CDR3, as DNA: TGTGCCAGCAGTTACTCGATGTCGGTAGAACCCCAGCATTTT. This sequence joins TRBV6-6 and TRBJ1-5; D call uncertain. Germline V gene lookup returns CDR1 MNHNY and CDR2 SVGAGI (reference sequence). Trimming removed 0 bases at V and 10 bases at J, with 13 bases between. The CDR3 is 14 residues long.

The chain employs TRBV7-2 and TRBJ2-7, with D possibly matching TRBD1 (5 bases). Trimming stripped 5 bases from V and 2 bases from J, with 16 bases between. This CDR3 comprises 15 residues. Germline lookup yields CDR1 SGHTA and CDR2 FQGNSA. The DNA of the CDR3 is TGTGCCAGCAGCGCACAAGGGGCGCCTACCTACGAGCAGTACTTC. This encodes CASSAQGAPTYEQYF.

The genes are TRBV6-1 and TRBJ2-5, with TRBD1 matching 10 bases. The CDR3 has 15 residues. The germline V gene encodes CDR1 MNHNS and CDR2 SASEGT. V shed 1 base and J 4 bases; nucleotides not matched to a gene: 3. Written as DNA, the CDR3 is TGTGCCAGCAGTGAAGGACAGGGGGCGGCAGAGACCCAGTACTTC. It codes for CASSEGQGAAETQYF.

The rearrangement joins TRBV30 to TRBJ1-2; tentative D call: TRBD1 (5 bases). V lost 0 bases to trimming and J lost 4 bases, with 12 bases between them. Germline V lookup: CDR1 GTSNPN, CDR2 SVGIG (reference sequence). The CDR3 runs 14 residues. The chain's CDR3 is CAWSVSQGPYGYTF. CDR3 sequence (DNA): TGTGCCTGGAGTGTATCCCAGGGTCCCTATGGCTACACCTTC.

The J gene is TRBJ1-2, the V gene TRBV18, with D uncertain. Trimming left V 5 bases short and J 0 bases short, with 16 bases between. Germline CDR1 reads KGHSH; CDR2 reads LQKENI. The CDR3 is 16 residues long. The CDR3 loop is CASSSRVNKANYGYTF. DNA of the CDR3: TGTGCCAGCTCATCCCGGGTAAACAAAGCTAACTATGGCTACACCTTC.